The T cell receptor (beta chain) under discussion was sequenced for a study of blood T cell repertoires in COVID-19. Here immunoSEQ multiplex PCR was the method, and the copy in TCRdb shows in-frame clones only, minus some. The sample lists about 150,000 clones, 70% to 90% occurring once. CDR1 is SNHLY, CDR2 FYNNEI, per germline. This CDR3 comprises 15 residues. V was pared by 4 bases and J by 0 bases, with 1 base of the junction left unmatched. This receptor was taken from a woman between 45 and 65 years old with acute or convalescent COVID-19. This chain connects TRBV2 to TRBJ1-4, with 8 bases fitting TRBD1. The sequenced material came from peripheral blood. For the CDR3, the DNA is TGTGCCAGCAGTGGACAGGGGCCAACTAATGAAAAACTGTTTTTT. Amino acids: CASSGQGPTNEKLFF.